Below are 29 T cell receptor beta chains sequenced from a single sample in a study of CD8 T cells in ankylosing spondylitis. MiXCR, run by TCRdb on the 5' RACE reads, gives a single entry per CDR3 protein. This table has some 120,000 distinct CDR3 sequences, roughly 15% appearing once. Specimen: blood, either unsorted or a sorted T cell fraction (not recorded which). These receptors originate from a female donor with ankylosing spondylitis or in good health (not recorded which).

In this sample, this clonotype turned up many times. The gene calls are TRBV20-1 and TRBJ1-1; TRBD1 agrees at 8 bases. CDR1 and CDR2 from the germline V gene are DFQATT and SNEGSKA (reference sequence). CDR3 length equals 16 residues. J lost 0 bases, V lost 0 bases, and 6 bases had no gene match. The chain's CDR3 is CSARDGTGLMNTEAFF. The CDR3 nucleotides are TGCAGTGCTAGAGATGGGACAGGCCTTATGAACACTGAAGCTTTCTTT.

This clonotype was seen at least ten times. This rearrangement joins TRBV12-3 or TRBV12-4 to TRBJ2-3; a possible D gene is TRBD1 (5 bases). V was shortened by 6 bases and J by 3 bases, with 13 bases between the two germline ends. There are 14 residues in the CDR3. Here the CDR3 DNA reads TGTGCCAGCAGGGCTGTCAGGGAAACAGATACGCAGTATTTT. Its protein product is CASRAVRETDTQYF.

This rearrangement joins TRBV2 to TRBJ1-1, with 10 bases matching TRBD1. The V gene's germline CDR1 is SNHLY and CDR2 FYNNEI. Unmatched junction bases numbered 7, after V lost 6 bases and J lost 6 bases. The CDR3 length is 14 residues. The CDR3 nucleotides read TGTGCCAGCAGCCCTCTCGGACAGGGGGCTGAAGCTTTCTTT. It encodes CASSPLGQGAEAFF.

In this sample, this clonotype turned up a few times. The V and J genes are TRBV11-2 and TRBJ2-1, with 10 bases identical to TRBD2. V lost 0 bases and J lost 0; bases outside the gene matches: 5. The CDR3 extends over 18 amino acids. CDR1 is SGHAT and CDR2 is FQNNGV in the germline V gene. The CDR3 here is CASSLEGTSASSYNEQFF. The DNA for the CDR3 is TGTGCCAGCAGCTTAGAAGGGACTAGCGCCAGCTCCTACAATGAGCAGTTCTTC.

This clonotype appeared many times. The chain couples TRBV28 to TRBJ1-6; the match to TRBD1 covers 11 bases. V lost 4 bases to trimming and J lost 9 bases; unmatched junction nucleotides: 2. Looked up from germline, CDR1 is MDHEN and CDR2 is SYDVKM. The CDR3 has 14 amino acids. Here the CDR3 reads CASSWDRGFSPLHF. The CDR3, as DNA: TGTGCCAGCAGTTGGGACAGGGGGTTTTCACCCCTCCACTTT. The full variable domain, its missing parts supplied by reference TRBV28 and TRBJ1-6, is DVKVTQSSRYLVKRTGEKVFLECVQDMDHENMFWYRQDPGLGLRLIYFSYDVKMKEKGDIPEGYSVSREKKERFSLILESASTNQTSMYLCASSWDRGFSPLHFGNGTRLTVT.

The genes are TRBV27 and TRBJ1-6, with D perhaps matching TRBD1 (5 bases). CDR1 is MNHEY and CDR2 is SMNVEV in the germline V gene (reference sequence). Trimming removed 8 bases at V and 7 bases at J, with 21 bases between. The length of the CDR3 is 16 residues. CDR3 protein: CASCAMGRGDNSPLHF. The CDR3 DNA is TGTGCCAGCTGTGCCATGGGGCGGGGGGACAATTCACCCCTCCACTTT.

This chain's CDR3 is CSASLPTRVDEQFF. The CDR3 DNA is TGCAGTGCTTCCCTCCCGACAAGGGTGGATGAGCAGTTCTTC. V and J are TRBV20-1 and TRBJ2-1; D gene uncertain. V was cut by 5 bases and J by 8 bases, with 19 bases left in between. CDR3 length: 14 amino acids. Germline CDR1 DFQATT, CDR2 SNEGSKA (reference sequence).

The chain carries TRBV29-1 and TRBJ2-7; D may be TRBD1 (6 bases). CDR3 length: 14 residues. CDR1 and CDR2 (germline): SQVTM, ANQGSEA. V was pared by 4 bases and J by 4 bases, with 17 bases between. The CDR3, as DNA: TGCAGCGTTGCGCCCGGGACAACCTCTTACGAGCAGTACTTC. Translating it yields CSVAPGTTSYEQYF.

In its sample, this clonotype was seen many times. Sequence at one end of the junction differs from germline and may be a read error. The genes are TRBV7-7 and TRBJ2-1; D may be TRBD1 or TRBD2 (6 bases each). Germline V gene sequence: CDR1 SSHAT, CDR2 FNYEAQ (reference sequence). This CDR3 is built from 15 residues. The CDR3: CASSFGTGAHNEQFF. Here the CDR3 DNA reads TGTGCTAGCAGCTTCGGGACGGGGGCCCACAATGAGCAGTTCTTC.

V usage is TRBV6-5 and J usage is TRBJ2-1; 9 nucleotides line up with TRBD2. The J segment lost 2 bases and the V segment lost 0 bases, leaving 2 bases of the junction unmatched. CDR3 length equals 16 residues. In germline, CDR1 is MNHEY, CDR2 SVGAGI. As DNA, the CDR3 is TGTGCCAGCAGTTACTCAGGACTAGCGCCCTACAATGAGCAGTTCTTC. Its translation: CASSYSGLAPYNEQFF.

V gene TRBV5-1 combines with J gene TRBJ2-7, with 7 bases fitting TRBD1. This CDR3 comprises 15 residues. Trimming took 5 bases from V and 1 from J; bases not matched to a gene: 9. CDR1 is SGHRS and CDR2 is YFSETQ in the germline V gene. CDR3 residues: CASRIDRVGSYEQYF. In DNA form, the CDR3 reads TGCGCCAGCAGAATCGACAGGGTGGGGTCCTACGAGCAGTACTTC.

This clonotype was seen at least ten times. J is TRBJ1-5 and V is TRBV12-3 or TRBV12-4; D is ambiguous. Trimming stripped 6 bases from V and 5 bases from J, with 11 bases between. This CDR3 contains 13 residues. The CDR3 loop reads CASRVSPDQPQHF. CDR3 nucleotide sequence: TGTGCCAGCAGGGTCTCCCCCGATCAGCCCCAGCATTTT.

Many counts were recorded for this clonotype. The chain is built from TRBV5-1 and TRBJ2-3, with 8 positions matching TRBD2. This CDR3 is 15 amino acids long. Germline V gene sequence: CDR1 SGHRS, CDR2 YFSETQ. The trim removed 2 bases at V and 2 bases at J, leaving 4 bases unmatched. In DNA form, the CDR3 reads TGCGCCAGCAGCTTATTAGCGGGGCCCACAGATACGCAGTATTTT. Residues: CASSLLAGPTDTQYF.

This clonotype was detected only a few times. The rearrangement uses TRBV5-1 and TRBJ2-3, with D perhaps given as TRBD1 or TRBD2 (6 bases each). CDR1 SGHRS and CDR2 YFSETQ come from the germline V gene. CDR3 length equals 14 residues. The V gene lost 2 bases and the J gene lost 3 bases, with 10 bases spanning the gap. The CDR3, as DNA: TGCGCCAGCAGCTTTGGAGGGGGGACAGATACGCAGTATTTT. Translation: CASSFGGGTDTQYF.

This clonotype was found many times. The CDR3 sequence: CASSFSSGGAQETQYF. In nucleotides, the CDR3 is TGCGCCAGCAGCTTCAGTAGCGGGGGGGCCCAAGAGACCCAGTACTTC. This sequence joins TRBV5-1 and TRBJ2-5, with 11 bases matching TRBD2. CDR3 length: 16 residues. Germline values: CDR1 SGHRS, CDR2 YFSETQ. Trimming took 2 bases from V and 1 from J; bases not matched to a gene: 4.

This clonotype was observed many times. The CDR3 protein is CASRQGGKNEKLFF. DNA for the CDR3: TGTGCCAGCAGACAGGGGGGAAAAAATGAAAAACTGTTTTTT. The V call is TRBV6-1, the J call TRBJ1-4, with 8 bases matching TRBD1. Trimming cost V 6 bases and J 5 bases; bases outside gene matches: 5. Germline V gene sequence: CDR1 MNHNS, CDR2 SASEGT. The CDR3 contains 14 residues.

This clonotype has ten or more counts. This chain links TRBV6-5 with TRBJ2-3; tentatively, D is TRBD2 (5 bases). V was clipped by 0 bases and J by 9 bases, with 22 bases between them. Germline CDR1 and CDR2: MNHEY and SVGAGI. This CDR3 comprises 17 residues. CDR3 in amino acids: CASSYSSSGTSGRTQYF. CDR3 DNA: TGTGCCAGCAGTTACTCATCCTCCGGTACTAGTGGTCGCACGCAGTATTTT.

The rearrangement joins TRBV5-1 to TRBJ2-5; D uncertain. The germline CDR1 and CDR2 sequences are SGHRS and YFSETQ. The CDR3 sequence is 15 residues long. Trimming removed 0 bases at V and 4 bases at J, with 13 bases between. The CDR3 nucleotides read TGCGCCAGCAGCTTGGGTCGGAATCCAAGAGAGACCCAGTACTTC. Protein product: CASSLGRNPRETQYF.

The chain employs TRBV6-1 and TRBJ1-6; D not resolved. The length of the CDR3 is 15 residues. Trimming stripped 5 bases from V and 9 bases from J, with 17 bases between. From germline, CDR1 is MNHNS and CDR2 SASEGT. The CDR3 DNA sequence: TGTGCCAGCAGTCCGACGAGTCACACCCGTTCACCCCTCCACTTT. Translating gives CASSPTSHTRSPLHF.

DNA of the CDR3: TGCAGTGCTAGTCGGGCTAGCAACGAGCAGTACTTC. Protein: CSASRASNEQYF. This chain connects TRBV20-1 to TRBJ2-7; D is perhaps TRBD2 (5 bases). Germline CDR1 and CDR2: DFQATT and SNEGSKA (reference sequence). The V end was cut by 3 bases, the J end by 5 bases, with 11 bases between. The CDR3 loop spans 12 amino acids.

In regard to this clonotype: A read error may produce the germline difference seen at one junction end. This chain connects TRBV29-1 to TRBJ2-5, with 9 bases identical to TRBD1. The CDR3 is made up of 15 amino acids. Germline CDR1 SQVTM, CDR2 ANQGSEA. The CDR3 DNA follows: TGCAGCGTGCGTTCTCCCGGGACAGGGAAGGAGAGCCAGTACTTC. Translating it yields CSVRSPGTGKESQYF.

The V gene is TRBV14, the J gene TRBJ2-5, with 7 bases aligning to TRBD1. After removal of 6 bases from V and 2 bases from J, the junction contained 6 bases not matched to a gene. Germline CDR1 and CDR2: SGHDN and FVKESK. This CDR3 comprises 14 residues. As DNA, the CDR3 is TGTGCCAGCAGTCCAGGGGGACGACAAGAGACCCAGTACTTC. Encoded protein: CASSPGGRQETQYF.

In nucleotides, the CDR3 is TGTGCCAGCAGTTTTCGGCTAGCGGGGGGGCAAGAGACCCAGTACTTC. Protein: CASSFRLAGGQETQYF. This sequence joins TRBV12-3 or TRBV12-4 and TRBJ2-5; 12 positions match TRBD2. Unmatched junction bases numbered 4, after V lost 3 bases and J lost 2 bases. CDR3 length: 16 residues.

This clonotype came up a few times. The chain is built from TRBV5-1 and TRBJ1-4, with 9 bases matching TRBD1. Germline CDR1 is SGHRS and CDR2 is YFSETQ. The CDR3 has 15 residues. Losses at the gene ends were 4 bases for V and 6 bases for J; bases not matched to a gene: 7. CDR3 sequence reads: CASSTGQGTDEKLFF. DNA of the CDR3: TGCGCCAGCAGCACCGGACAGGGGACAGATGAAAAACTGTTTTTT.

In this sample, this clonotype turned up many times. The rearrangement links TRBV20-1 to TRBJ2-7, with TRBD2 as a possible D gene (6 bases). Germline V gives CDR1 DFQATT, CDR2 SNEGSKA (reference sequence). V dropped 3 bases and J dropped 2 bases, with 11 bases sitting between them. This CDR3 contains 13 residues. In DNA form, the CDR3 reads TGCAGTGCTAGGGGCGGGGAACCCTACGAGCAGTACTTC. Encoded protein: CSARGGEPYEQYF.

This clonotype has a handful of counts. This chain joins TRBV28 and TRBJ2-7, with unresolved D. From germline, CDR1 is MDHEN and CDR2 SYDVKM. The CDR3 loop spans 12 amino acids. V was trimmed by 1 base and J by 4 bases, leaving 5 bases between them. The CDR3 reads CASSLYSYEQYF. The CDR3, as DNA: TGTGCCAGCAGTTTATACTCTTACGAGCAGTACTTC.

This clonotype was found many times. The genes are TRBV4-2 and TRBJ2-6; tentatively, D is TRBD1 (6 bases). V lost 0 bases, J lost 4 bases, and 10 bases lay in between. CDR3 length: 16 amino acids. The germline gives CDR1 LGHNA, CDR2 YNFKEQ. This chain's CDR3 is CASSQDQGPGANVLTF. The DNA for the CDR3 is TGTGCCAGCAGCCAAGATCAGGGGCCCGGGGCCAACGTCCTGACTTTC.

V usage is TRBV10-3 and J usage is TRBJ1-2, with D possibly matching TRBD1 (5 bases). The CDR3 sequence is 16 residues long. V was shortened by 3 bases and J by 3 bases, with 17 bases between the two germline ends. CDR1 and CDR2 from the germline V gene are ENHRY and SYGVKD. The CDR3: CAISELQGLDYYGYTF. Written as DNA, the CDR3 is TGTGCCATCAGTGAACTTCAGGGCCTTGATTACTATGGCTACACCTTC.

This clonotype was counted at least ten times. The chain links TRBV12-3 or TRBV12-4 to TRBJ2-7; D is unresolved. This CDR3 is 12 amino acids long. Trimming shortened V by 5 bases and J by 4 bases, and 9 bases separated the two germline ends. CDR3 nucleotide sequence: TGTGCCAGCAGTCCCCTGGGGTACGAGCAGTACTTC. Translated, it gives CASSPLGYEQYF.